This T cell receptor (beta chain) was documented in a study of shared clonotypes between healthy human individuals. The overall study: A donor's plate count was three for CD4 naive and three for CD4 memory; CD8 naive had two and CD8 memory one. General study points: Sorted-subset samples were not fully sequenced, rarefaction indicated. Since donors were few, the genetic and exposure-history diversity represented was limited. As a rule, naive subsets had a larger estimated richness than memory subsets.

The count of this clone is one. Its cognate antigen is unknown. The CDR3 runs 15 residues. Germline V CDR1 and CDR2: SEHNR, FQNEAQ (reference sequence). J gave up 3 bases and V 5 bases, and 4 bases lay outside the gene matches. Some clones are missing from TCRdb's copy, which holds only in-frame ones; the method was immunoSEQ multiplex PCR. The sample consists of around 1 million clones, over 60% of them appearing once. This chain uses TRBV7-9 with TRBJ2-1; TRBD2 agrees at 10 bases. The receptor's source is a man between 18 and 29 years old in good health. Material for sequencing was memory CD4+ T cells sorted from blood. This sample's subset: CD45RA-negative fraction. The CDR3 bases are TGTGCCAGCAGCACAACTAGCGGGGACTACAATGAGCAGTTCTTC. It specifies CASSTTSGDYNEQFF.